Shown below are 32 T cell receptor beta chains from a single sample sequenced in a study of STAT5B mutations in CD4+ large granular lymphocyte leukemia (dated by TCRdb to the early 2020s). Libraries came from the immunoSEQ multiplex PCR assay. TCRdb's version of the immuneACCESS table is confined to in-frame rearrangements and falls short of the full clone set. An unresolved V gene accounts for under half of the shortfall where checked; the remainder is of unknown origin. This sample is represented by about 29,000 clones; 65% to 85% of them were singletons. Of the sample, approximately 6% is held by the ten largest clones. Sequencing was done on a sample of CD4+ T cells from blood buffy coats. The receptors were gathered from a human donor in good health.

In this sample, this clone turned up a few times. This rearrangement joins TRBV19 to TRBJ1-1, with D possibly being TRBD1 (5 bases). Germline CDR1 reads LNHDA; CDR2 reads SQIVND (reference sequence). This CDR3 comprises 15 residues. The germline V and J ends were trimmed by 4 bases and 3 bases, with 15 bases remaining between them. CDR3 protein: CASSTGHHTYTEAFF. The CDR3, as DNA: TGTGCCAGTAGTACAGGACACCACACCTACACTGAAGCTTTCTTT.

This chain connects TRBV4-1 to TRBJ2-3; D is unclear. The CDR3 totals 16 residues. Germline assignment: CDR1 MGHRA and CDR2 YSYEKL. V shed 0 bases and J shed 2 bases, with 12 bases lying between them. The CDR3, as DNA: TGCGCCAGCAGCCAAGAGGCCGGCTGGGCCACAGATACGCAGTATTTT. This sequence encodes CASSQEAGWATDTQYF.

The V and J genes are TRBV7-2 and TRBJ1-4; 7 positions match TRBD1. The ends lost 3 bases at V and 3 bases at J; junction bases unmatched: 4. This CDR3 spans 15 amino acids. Germline CDR1 reads SGHTA; CDR2 reads FQGNSA. Here the CDR3 reads CASSLNRGSNEKLFF. Here the CDR3 DNA reads TGTGCCAGCAGCTTGAACAGGGGATCTAATGAAAAACTGTTTTTT. The full variable domain, in which reference TRBV7-2 and TRBJ1-4 provide the parts outside the CDR3, is GAGVSQSPSNKVTEKGKDVELRCDPISGHTALYWYRQSLGQGLEFLIYFQGNSAPDKSGLPSDRFSAERTGGSVSTLTIQRTQQEDSAVYLCASSLNRGSNEKLFFGSGTQLSVL.

The chain has TRBV5-1 and TRBJ2-1; 8 bases align to TRBD2. The CDR3 is made up of 16 amino acids. With V trimmed by 3 bases and J by 0 bases, 5 bases remained unmatched. Germline loops: CDR1 SGHRS, CDR2 YFSETQ. CDR3 in amino acids: CASSYGGGHSYNEQFF. CDR3 coding DNA: TGCGCCAGCAGCTATGGCGGGGGGCACTCCTACAATGAGCAGTTCTTC.

CDR3 DNA sequence: TGTGCCAGCAGTGCTAGTAGCCCTGCGCTGGAGACCCAGTACTTC. Encoded protein: CASSASSPALETQYF. The rearrangement links TRBV6-1 to TRBJ2-5; D uncertain. The CDR3 sequence is 15 residues long. V lost 4 bases, J lost 5 bases, and 17 bases lay in between. The V gene's germline CDR1 is MNHNS and CDR2 SASEGT.

This rearrangement joins TRBV20-1 to TRBJ2-5; no clear D gene. CDR1 and CDR2 from the germline V gene are DFQATT and SNEGSKA (reference sequence). V lost 5 bases and J lost 4, with 8 bases in between. The CDR3 covers 11 residues. CDR3 sequence: CSADFGETQYF. Written as DNA, the CDR3 is TGCAGTGCTGATTTCGGAGAGACCCAGTACTTC.

The chain uses TRBV7-2 and TRBJ2-3; possibly TRBD2 for D (6 bases). V shed 4 bases and J shed 2 bases, with 10 bases lying between them. This CDR3 spans 14 amino acids. Germline lookup yields CDR1 SGHTA and CDR2 FQGNSA. CDR3 in DNA: TGTGCCAGCAGCTCGGGACTTACCACAGATACGCAGTATTTT. Protein: CASSSGLTTDTQYF.

The gene calls are TRBV5-1 and TRBJ1-4; the D gene is possibly TRBD1 (5 bases). The CDR3 totals 16 residues. Trimming removed 0 bases from V and 5 bases from J, with 14 bases in between. In germline, CDR1 is SGHRS, CDR2 YFSETQ. CDR3 in amino acids: CASSLGPGRQNEKLFF. CDR3 in DNA: TGCGCCAGCAGCTTGGGGCCAGGGAGACAAAATGAAAAACTGTTTTTT. The whole variable domain, filled in from reference TRBV5-1 and TRBJ1-4, reads KAGVTQTPRYLIKTRGQQVTLSCSPISGHRSVSWYQQTPGQGLQFLFEYFSETQRNKGNFPGRFSGRQFSNSRSEMNVSTLELGDSALYLCASSLGPGRQNEKLFFGSGTQLSVL.

The chain is built from TRBV27 and TRBJ2-1, with D perhaps given as TRBD1 or TRBD2 (5 bases each). The germline V gene has CDR1 MNHEY and CDR2 SMNVEV (reference sequence). The CDR3 spans 14 residues. Trimming removed 7 bases at V and 6 bases at J, with 16 bases between. For the CDR3, the DNA is TGTGCCAGCACCAAACTCGGGGCCCTCAATGAGCAGTTCTTC. It encodes CASTKLGALNEQFF.

The chain couples TRBV5-6 to TRBJ1-6; D is undetermined. This CDR3 comprises 14 residues. In germline, CDR1 is SGHDT, CDR2 YYEEEE. The V gene lost 4 bases and the J gene lost 3 bases, with 8 bases spanning the gap. The CDR3 DNA is TGTGCCAGCAGCCGCAGCGACTATAATTCACCCCTCCACTTT. This gives the protein CASSRSDYNSPLHF.

The rearrangement links TRBV2 to TRBJ1-1; D is unclear. V lost 4 bases, J lost 2 bases, and 11 bases lay in between. Germline V gives CDR1 SNHLY, CDR2 FYNNEI. This CDR3 region has 14 residues. The CDR3 region has the DNA TGTGCCAGCAGTGGGGCCTGGGGAAACACTGAAGCTTTCTTT. This codes for CASSGAWGNTEAFF.

V usage is TRBV9 and J usage is TRBJ2-2; 13 bases line up with TRBD2. The V segment lost 0 bases and the J segment 1 base; nucleotides outside the gene matches: 0. The CDR3 is 17 amino acids. Per germline, CDR1 SGDLS and CDR2 YYNGEE. The CDR3 region is CASSVGLAGGNTGELFF. CDR3 bases: TGTGCCAGCAGCGTAGGACTAGCGGGGGGGAACACCGGGGAGCTGTTTTTT.

The rearrangement uses TRBV19 and TRBJ1-4; D is unresolved. The CDR3 has 17 amino acids. Germline-derived CDR1 and CDR2 are LNHDA and SQIVND (reference sequence). V dropped 0 bases and J dropped 6 bases, with 17 bases sitting between them. CDR3 sequence: CASSIDLSLRVHEKLFF. DNA for the CDR3: TGTGCCAGTAGTATAGACCTCTCGTTGAGGGTACATGAAAAACTGTTTTTT.

In its sample, this clone was seen once. The chain combines TRBV28 with TRBJ2-2, with unresolved D. The germline V and J ends were trimmed by 5 bases and 6 bases, with 10 bases remaining between them. CDR1 and CDR2 (germline): MDHEN, SYDVKM. The CDR3 contains 13 residues. In DNA, the CDR3 is TGTGCCAGCAGTGGCCGAAGGGCCGGGGAGCTGTTTTTT. This encodes CASSGRRAGELFF.

This clone was seen only a few times. V gene TRBV7-9 combines with J gene TRBJ1-5; no clear D gene. Germline V gene data show CDR1 as SEHNR and CDR2 as FQNEAQ (reference sequence). Trimming took 1 base from V and 3 from J, leaving 7 bases between them. The CDR3 covers 14 residues. CDR3 sequence reads: CASSLEMYNQPQHF. The CDR3 bases are TGTGCCAGCAGCTTAGAAATGTACAATCAGCCCCAGCATTTT.

The chain employs TRBV28 and TRBJ2-7, with 10 bases identical to TRBD2. CDR3 size: 15 residues. V shed 5 bases, J shed 4 bases, and the junction held 8 bases outside the gene matches. Germline V gene data show CDR1 as MDHEN and CDR2 as SYDVKM. The CDR3 loop reads CASSPPGLADYEQYV. The CDR3 bases are TGTGCCAGCAGTCCGCCAGGACTAGCGGATTACGAGCAGTACGTC.

This chain links TRBV27 with TRBJ2-3; no reliable D call. In germline, CDR1 is MNHEY, CDR2 SMNVEV (reference sequence). Deletions cut 0 bases from V and 6 bases from J, with 22 bases between. CDR3 length equals 18 residues. The CDR3 bases are TGTGCCAGCAGTTTATCCCCTCGGGCAGGACCAGTGGGGGATACGCAGTATTTT. Translation gives CASSLSPRAGPVGDTQYF.

Only a few counts were recorded for this clone. The chain recombines TRBV19 with TRBJ2-5; possibly TRBD2 for D (6 bases). V was trimmed by 3 bases and J by 4 bases, leaving 6 bases between them. The germline gives CDR1 LNHDA, CDR2 SQIVND (reference sequence). The CDR3 contains 12 residues. DNA of the CDR3: TGTGCCAGTAGTATCGGGGGAGAGACCCAGTACTTC. It yields the protein CASSIGGETQYF.

V and J are TRBV2 and TRBJ2-7; the D is unclear. Trimming pared 4 bases from V and 4 bases from J, leaving 5 bases between. CDR1 is SNHLY and CDR2 is FYNNEI in the germline V gene. The CDR3 loop spans 11 amino acids. The chain's CDR3 is CASSGEYEQYF. Here the CDR3 DNA reads TGTGCCAGCAGTGGAGAGTACGAGCAGTACTTC.

J is TRBJ2-1 and V is TRBV7-2, with TRBD2 identical over 8 bases. V lost 2 bases to trimming and J lost 14 bases; unmatched junction nucleotides: 8. This CDR3 spans 13 amino acids. The germline V gene has CDR1 SGHTA and CDR2 FQGNSA. The CDR3 DNA reads as TGTGCCAGCAGCTTAAATGCCCGGGGACTAGAGTTCTTC. This sequence encodes CASSLNARGLEFF.

This sequence joins TRBV10-3 and TRBJ1-1; TRBD1 aligns across 8 bases. Germline values: CDR1 ENHRY, CDR2 SYGVKD. The ends lost 5 bases at V and 5 bases at J; junction bases unmatched: 4. The CDR3 is 13 residues long. CDR3: CAISYDRGTEAFF. The CDR3 DNA reads TGTGCCATCAGTTACGACAGGGGTACTGAAGCTTTCTTT.

This chain links TRBV18 with TRBJ2-1; D is uncertain. Germline CDR1 KGHSH, CDR2 LQKENI. The CDR3 loop spans 14 amino acids. Between the trimmed V and J ends, which lost 0 bases and 4 bases, there was a span of 7 bases. CDR3 DNA: TGTGCCAGCTCACCACCGGACGGGTACAATGAGCAGTTCTTC. The encoded protein is CASSPPDGYNEQFF.

This clone was seen more than once but under ten times. The chain joins TRBV5-1 to TRBJ1-2, with TRBD1 matching over 10 bases. J was trimmed by 10 bases and V by 4 bases; bases with no gene match: 13. Germline loops: CDR1 SGHRS, CDR2 YFSETQ. CDR3 size: 15 residues. CDR3 residues: CASSPGTGAFIDYTF. As DNA, the CDR3 is TGCGCCAGCAGCCCCGGGACAGGGGCGTTTATCGACTACACCTTC.

This clone was seen a few times. The chain combines TRBV2 with TRBJ2-5; D perhaps matches TRBD2 (6 bases). CDR3 length: 15 residues. The germline V gene encodes CDR1 SNHLY and CDR2 FYNNEI. Trimming left V 6 bases short and J 9 bases short, with 23 bases between. The CDR3 DNA reads TGTGCCAGCAGCAACCAAGGAGGGTCCGGTACGGCCCAGTACTTC. Translation gives CASSNQGGSGTAQYF.

This chain uses TRBV5-8 with TRBJ1-3; D may be TRBD1 (6 bases). CDR3 length: 18 residues. Germline V gene data show CDR1 as SGHTS and CDR2 as YDEGEE. Trimming pared 4 bases from V and 3 bases from J, leaving 23 bases between. The DNA of the CDR3 is TGTGCCAGCAGCGTACCTCGGGACACTCTCGGGTATGGAAACACCATATATTTT. Its protein product is CASSVPRDTLGYGNTIYF.

The chain couples TRBV9 to TRBJ1-2; D perhaps matches TRBD1 (6 bases). The CDR3 is made up of 13 amino acids. From germline, CDR1 is SGDLS and CDR2 YYNGEE. Trimming took 4 bases from V and 8 from J, leaving 15 bases between them. As DNA, the CDR3 is TGTGCCAGCAGCCCCCCAGGGGTGCCCGGCTACACCTTC. Encoded protein: CASSPPGVPGYTF.

The V gene is TRBV6-1, the J gene TRBJ2-5; D is undetermined. Between the trimmed V and J ends, which lost 5 bases and 4 bases, there was a span of 8 bases. Per the germline V gene, CDR1 is MNHNS and CDR2 is SASEGT. The CDR3 runs to 12 residues. CDR3 loop: CASSPSRETQYF. CDR3 nucleotide sequence: TGTGCCAGCAGTCCGAGTAGAGAGACCCAGTACTTC.

V gene TRBV6-6 combines with J gene TRBJ1-3; D is undetermined. Trimming took off 5 bases at V and 2 bases at J, with 1 base between the two ends. CDR1 is MNHNY, CDR2 SVGAGI, per germline (reference sequence). The CDR3 runs 11 residues. CDR3 nucleotides: TGTGCCAGCAGTACTGGAAACACCATATATTTT. Its protein is CASSTGNTIYF.

V and J are TRBV4-1 and TRBJ2-5; TRBD1 might be the D (6 bases). Germline V gene lookup returns CDR1 MGHRA and CDR2 YSYEKL. V was clipped by 4 bases and J by 3 bases, with 15 bases between them. There are 15 residues in the CDR3. In DNA form, the CDR3 reads TGCGCCAGCAGCCTCCGTTGGCAGGGGAAAGAGACCCAGTACTTC. Its protein product is CASSLRWQGKETQYF.

V gene TRBV6-5 combines with J gene TRBJ2-7; 7 bases line up with TRBD2. The CDR3 is made up of 15 amino acids. V dropped 10 bases and J dropped 4; count of bases not matched to a gene: 16. The germline V gene has CDR1 MNHEY and CDR2 SVGAGI. The CDR3 sequence: CATRVAPSGAYEQYF. CDR3 nucleotide sequence: TGTGCCACCAGGGTAGCCCCCAGCGGGGCGTACGAGCAGTACTTC.

The V and J genes are TRBV5-1 and TRBJ2-1; 14 nucleotides match TRBD2. Germline V lookup: CDR1 SGHRS, CDR2 YFSETQ. This CDR3 region has 20 residues. V lost 0 bases and J lost 2; bases outside the gene matches: 10. The CDR3 bases are TGCGCCAGCAGCTTGGTTCGACTAGCGGGGGGGCTTGGCACCTACAATGAGCAGTTCTTC. Residues: CASSLVRLAGGLGTYNEQFF.

This chain joins TRBV7-2 and TRBJ1-5; TRBD1 agrees at 8 bases. The CDR3 spans 13 residues. Trimming took 5 bases from V and 6 from J; bases not matched to a gene: 3. The germline gives CDR1 SGHTA, CDR2 FQGNSA. The CDR3 region has the DNA TGTGCCAGCAGCCGGACAGGGATTCAGCCCCAGCATTTT. As protein: CASSRTGIQPQHF. The entire variable domain, with the rest obtained from reference TRBV7-2 and TRBJ1-5, is as follows: GAGVSQSPSNKVTEKGKDVELRCDPISGHTALYWYRQSLGQGLEFLIYFQGNSAPDKSGLPSDRFSAERTGGSVSTLTIQRTQQEDSAVYLCASSRTGIQPQHFGDGTRLSIL.